The present T cell receptor (beta chain) was sequenced within a study of OX40 agonist ivuxolimab in advanced cancers. Study background: Cancers in dose escalation were hepatocellular, melanoma, renal cell and head and neck.

The table came from immunoSEQ multiplex PCR; TCRdb's copy has only in-frame clones and leaves some out. This table holds under 70,000 clones, 70% to 90% found once. CDR3 length: 17 amino acids. Germline V CDR1 and CDR2: LNHNV, YYDKDF (reference sequence). Turning to this clone: An end of the junction differs from the germline gene, which may be a read error.

The rearrangement uses TRBV15 and TRBJ2-2; 7 bases fit TRBD1. The source was CD4+ or CD8+ T cells sorted from blood, collected in a trial of the OX40 agonist ivuxolimab. The receptor comes from an adult with an advanced solid tumor such as melanoma, head and neck, liver or kidney cancer. The DNA for the CDR3 is TGTGCCACCAGCGGAGAGGCAGGGGGTCGGAACACCGGGGAGCTGTTTTTT. This codes for CATSGEAGGRNTGELFF. Filled out from reference TRBV15 and TRBJ2-2, the complete variable domain reads DAMVIQNPRYQVTQFGKPVTLSCSQTLNHNVMYWYQQKSSQAPKLLFHYYDKDFNNEADTPDNFQSRRPNTSFCFLDIRSPGLGDTAMYLCATSGEAGGRNTGELFFGEGSRLTVL.